The 4 T cell receptor beta chains listed next were all sequenced from one sample in a study of blood T cells in healthy people across ages. Together with a sample-barcoded 5' primer, a J-beta primer mix was included in a second PCR lasting roughly 6 to 12 cycles. Each CDR3 protein is one row after TCRdb ran MiXCR on the 5' RACE reads. The sample carries 550,000 to 750,000 distinct CDR3 sequences, about 21% recorded once. The sample taken for sequencing was blood. The source is a man aged 65 to 79 in good health.

This clonotype has only a few counts. This chain connects TRBV29-1 to TRBJ1-4; maybe TRBD1 (5 bases). The CDR3 is 12 amino acids. Per germline, CDR1 SQVTM and CDR2 ANQGSEA. V was clipped by 7 bases and J by 8 bases, with 14 bases between them. The CDR3 is CSGGDQREKLFF. CDR3 DNA: TGCAGCGGGGGGGACCAAAGAGAAAAACTGTTTTTT.

In this sample, this clonotype turned up a few times. The chain joins TRBV4-1 to TRBJ2-5; D gene uncertain. The CDR3 is 13 amino acids. Germline-derived CDR1 and CDR2 are MGHRA and YSYEKL. Trimming removed 2 bases from V and 2 bases from J, with 6 bases in between. The chain's CDR3 is CASSQQQQETQYF. DNA of the CDR3: TGCGCCAGCAGCCAACAACAGCAAGAGACCCAGTACTTC.

This clonotype was detected a few times. V usage is TRBV5-6 and J usage is TRBJ1-5; 7 positions agree with TRBD1. Trimming took 3 bases from V and 9 from J; bases not matched to a gene: 9. The CDR3 totals 14 residues. The V gene's germline CDR1 is SGHDT and CDR2 YYEEEE. CDR3 coding DNA: TGTGCCAGCAGCTCGGGACAGATGGAAGGGCCCCAGCATTTT. Amino acids: CASSSGQMEGPQHF.

J is TRBJ1-5 and V is TRBV20-1; D is unclear. V lost 5 bases, J lost 1 base, and 12 bases lay in between. This CDR3 is built from 14 residues. Germline assignment: CDR1 DFQATT and CDR2 SNEGSKA (reference sequence). The CDR3 DNA follows: TGCAGTGCTGACTCCTATGGGAGCAATCAGCCCCAGCATTTT. Translating it yields CSADSYGSNQPQHF.